The next 15 T cell receptor beta chains were all read from a single sample in a study of T cell responses to AZD1222 COVID-19 vaccine. Generated by immunoSEQ multiplex PCR, the TCRdb table keeps only in-frame clones and is missing some. The sample has fewer than 180,000 clones, about 93% seen once. The sequencing used peripheral blood, collected 28 days after the second AZD1222 dose. These receptors all come from an adult who received the AZD1222 COVID-19 vaccine.

This rearrangement joins TRBV19 to TRBJ1-5; the D gene is possibly TRBD1 (5 bases). The CDR3 runs 15 residues. Germline CDR1 LNHDA, CDR2 SQIVND (reference sequence). Trimming left V 4 bases short and J 0 bases short, with 10 bases between. CDR3 sequence (DNA): TGTGCCAGTAGTACCCAGACAGTTAGCAATCAGCCCCAGCATTTT. It is translated as CASSTQTVSNQPQHF.

This chain links TRBV5-4 with TRBJ2-7, with 11 nucleotides matching TRBD2. Germline CDR1 and CDR2: SGHNT and YYREEE (reference sequence). The junction had 1 base not matched to a gene; V was cut back by 0 bases and J by 11 bases. The length of the CDR3 is 12 residues. As DNA, the CDR3 is TGTGCCAGCAGCTTGGATAGCGGGAGGGAGTACTTC. Its protein is CASSLDSGREYF.

The sample holds a few counts of this clone. V is TRBV6-5 and J is TRBJ1-1; D gene unclear. CDR1 MNHEY and CDR2 SVGAGI come from the germline V gene. The V gene lost 6 bases and the J gene lost 10 bases, with 15 bases spanning the gap. The CDR3 length is 12 residues. For the CDR3, the DNA is TGTGCCAGCAGGCAATCAGGACGTGGAGCTTTCTTT. Its translation: CASRQSGRGAFF.

V is TRBV7-9 and J is TRBJ1-2; TRBD1 aligns across 9 bases. The CDR3 consists of 17 residues. Trimming cost V 5 bases and J 4 bases; bases outside gene matches: 14. The V gene's germline CDR1 is SEHNR and CDR2 FQNEAQ (reference sequence). The CDR3 sequence: CASSPAAGQGRSYGYTF. CDR3 DNA: TGTGCCAGCAGCCCAGCGGCAGGACAGGGGCGATCCTATGGCTACACCTTC.

Points on this clone: The germline gene is not matched at one end of the junction; a read error may be the cause. The V gene is TRBV24-1, the J gene TRBJ2-1; 7 bases fit TRBD1. The germline V gene encodes CDR1 KGHDR and CDR2 SFDVKD. This CDR3 is built from 12 residues. The CDR3 DNA follows: TGTGCCACCAGTGATGGACCGGGACAGAAAATCTTC. Protein sequence: CATSDGPGQKIF.

This CDR3 reads CAISRDEDVSYEQYF. In DNA, the CDR3 is TGTGCCATCAGCAGGGACGAAGATGTGTCCTACGAGCAGTACTTC. The genes are TRBV10-3 and TRBJ2-7; D may correspond to TRBD1 or TRBD2 (5 bases each). There are 15 residues in the CDR3. V was clipped by 6 bases and J by 1 base, with 16 bases between them. The V gene's germline CDR1 is ENHRY and CDR2 SYGVKD.

A single count supports this clone. The V gene is TRBV28, the J gene TRBJ2-7; D unresolved. The CDR3 consists of 12 residues. V shed 3 bases and J shed 3 bases, with 6 bases lying between them. Germline V gene data show CDR1 as MDHEN and CDR2 as SYDVKM. This chain's CDR3 is CASSFGLYEQYF. DNA of the CDR3: TGTGCCAGCAGTTTTGGTCTCTACGAGCAGTACTTC.

The chain is built from TRBV2 and TRBJ1-5; 8 bases line up with TRBD1. This CDR3 has 14 residues. Trimming at V came to 0 bases and at J to 6 bases, leaving 1 base not matched to a gene. Germline CDR1 and CDR2: SNHLY and FYNNEI. The CDR3 nucleotides read TGTGCCAGCAGTGAAGCGGACAGGGTTCAGCCCCAGCATTTT. Its translation: CASSEADRVQPQHF.

V usage is TRBV5-1 and J usage is TRBJ1-2, with D perhaps matching TRBD1 (6 bases). CDR1 is SGHRS, CDR2 YFSETQ, per germline. The CDR3 consists of 14 residues. Trimming cost V 2 bases and J 2 bases, with 10 bases left between them. The DNA of the CDR3 is TGCGCCAGCAGCTTCGGACAGTCCAACTATGGCTACACCTTC. Translating gives CASSFGQSNYGYTF.

This chain joins TRBV18 and TRBJ1-1; D uncertain. In germline, CDR1 is KGHSH, CDR2 LQKENI. V lost 2 bases and J 1 base, leaving 5 bases between the germline ends. The length of the CDR3 is 13 residues. The CDR3 nucleotides read TGTGCCAGCTCACCATTGACGAACACTGAAGCTTTCTTT. The encoded protein is CASSPLTNTEAFF.

The chain uses TRBV4-1 and TRBJ2-7; D is perhaps TRBD1 or TRBD2 (5 bases each). Between the trimmed V and J ends, which lost 1 base and 6 bases, there was a span of 19 bases. The CDR3 loop spans 16 amino acids. Germline V CDR1 and CDR2: MGHRA, YSYEKL. CDR3 region: CASSQVGARDFSEQYF. CDR3 bases: TGCGCCAGCAGCCAAGTTGGGGCGAGGGATTTCTCCGAGCAGTACTTC.

The CDR3 here is CASSYWPNRGGEQFF. Written as DNA, the CDR3 is TGTGCCAGCAGTTACTGGCCGAACAGGGGTGGGGAGCAGTTCTTC. V gene TRBV6-5 combines with J gene TRBJ2-1, with 7 bases lining up with TRBD1. Per germline, CDR1 MNHEY and CDR2 SVGAGI. After removal of 1 base from V and 10 bases from J, the junction contained 10 bases not matched to a gene. The length of the CDR3 is 15 residues.

The rearrangement joins TRBV10-3 to TRBJ2-7; TRBD2 matches at 12 bases. The CDR3 sequence is 13 residues long. Germline V gene sequence: CDR1 ENHRY, CDR2 SYGVKD. V gave up 6 bases and J gave up 3 bases; unmatched junction bases: 0. CDR3 sequence: CAIRTSGGYEQYF. In DNA, the CDR3 is TGTGCCATCAGGACTAGCGGGGGCTACGAGCAGTACTTC.

The chain carries TRBV19 and TRBJ1-4; D remains ambiguous. This CDR3 region has 15 residues. Germline CDR1 and CDR2: LNHDA and SQIVND (reference sequence). V lost 3 bases and J lost 7, with 15 bases in between. For the CDR3, the DNA is TGTGCCAGTAGTATTGGACCCGCTAGGCTTGAAAAACTGTTTTTT. Protein product: CASSIGPARLEKLFF.

J is TRBJ1-1 and V is TRBV5-1; D call uncertain. Germline lookup yields CDR1 SGHRS and CDR2 YFSETQ. V lost 1 base to trimming and J lost 1 base, with 8 bases between them. The CDR3 has 14 residues. The CDR3 bases are TGCGCCAGCAGCTTGTCTCAGCAGAACACTGAAGCTTTCTTT. Translating it yields CASSLSQQNTEAFF.